The 22 T cell receptor beta chains reported below all come from one sample, sequenced in a study of Graves' ophthalmopathy and Graves' hyperthyroidism. TCR beta CDR3 amplification used RNA transcripts. First-round RT-PCR relied on HTBI primers, and a second-round multiplex PCR came next. Via MiXCR, TCRdb re-called the multiplex PCR reads, giving one row per CDR3 protein. The sample carries roughly 610,000 distinct CDR3 sequences, roughly 20% recorded once. The sequencing sample was made of peripheral blood. These receptors were taken from a young woman with stable Graves' hyperthyroidism. Some clones in this sample may be carry-over from other donors' samples.

This clonotype came up many times. Here the CDR3 reads CASSQQDPNQPQHF. DNA of the CDR3: TGTGCCAGCAGCCAACAGGACCCGAATCAGCCCCAGCATTTT. The chain employs TRBV4-2 and TRBJ1-5; unclear D gene. The V end was cut by 2 bases, the J end by 4 bases, with 9 bases between. The CDR3 sequence is 14 residues long. Germline V gene lookup returns CDR1 LGHNA and CDR2 YNFKEQ.

This clonotype was observed at least ten times. This chain links TRBV2 with TRBJ1-2, with 7 nucleotides matching TRBD1. Trimming removed 11 bases from V and 2 bases from J; junction bases left unmatched: 8. Germline values: CDR1 SNHLY, CDR2 FYNNEI. This CDR3 is 13 amino acids long. This CDR3 is CAGGLQGNYGYTF. The CDR3 DNA follows: TGTGCCGGAGGACTACAGGGGAACTATGGCTACACCTTC. The complete variable domain, with remaining parts taken from reference TRBV2 and TRBJ1-2, reads EPEVTQTPSHQVTQMGQEVILRCVPISNHLYFYWYRQILGQKVEFLVSFYNNEISEKSEIFDDQFSVERPDGSNFTLKIRSTKLEDSAMYFCAGGLQGNYGYTFGSGTRLTVV.

This clonotype was observed a few times. The V and J genes are TRBV7-8 and TRBJ2-5; 8 bases align to TRBD2. V was pared by 4 bases and J by 4 bases, with 5 bases of the junction left unmatched. CDR1 is SGHVS, CDR2 FQNEAQ, per germline. This CDR3 is built from 14 residues. CDR3 sequence reads: CASSSGRGGETQYF. The CDR3 DNA reads as TGTGCCAGCAGCTCGGGACGGGGGGGAGAGACCCAGTACTTC.

This clonotype was recorded many times. The genes are TRBV6-5 and TRBJ2-2; 8 nucleotides agree with TRBD1. In germline, CDR1 is MNHEY, CDR2 SVGAGI. The ends lost 7 bases at V and 5 bases at J; junction bases unmatched: 6. CDR3 length: 14 amino acids. The CDR3 nucleotides read TGTGCCAGCAACTTGGACAGGGTAACCGGGGAGCTGTTTTTT. Protein product: CASNLDRVTGELFF.

The sample holds many counts of this clonotype. This chain joins TRBV20-1 and TRBJ2-5, with D tentatively TRBD2 (9 bases). Germline V gives CDR1 DFQATT, CDR2 SNEGSKA (reference sequence). The CDR3 runs to 18 residues. V was trimmed by 6 bases and J by 5 bases, leaving 31 bases between them. CDR3 in amino acids: CSATDRGLAGRITETQYF. In DNA, the CDR3 is TGCAGTGCCACCGACAGGGGTCTAGCGGGAAGGATAACGGAGACCCAGTACTTC.

This clonotype was seen repeatedly, ten times or more. The chain uses TRBV2 and TRBJ1-5; TRBD1 might be the D (6 bases). CDR1 is SNHLY and CDR2 is FYNNEI in the germline V gene. This CDR3 is built from 16 residues. V lost 1 base to trimming and J lost 2 bases, with 12 bases between them. Here the CDR3 reads CASSEGRQERNQPQHF. The CDR3 region has the DNA TGTGCCAGCAGTGAAGGCCGACAGGAACGCAATCAGCCCCAGCATTTT.

This clonotype was counted many times. This chain connects TRBV19 to TRBJ2-5, with 9 bases lining up with TRBD1. This CDR3 spans 15 amino acids. Germline-derived CDR1 and CDR2 are LNHDA and SQIVND (reference sequence). With 0 bases clipped from V and 5 bases from J, the junction kept 4 bases outside the gene matches. Here the CDR3 DNA reads TGTGCCAGTAGTATAGAACAGGGGGCATGGGAGACCCAGTACTTC. It encodes CASSIEQGAWETQYF.

This clonotype appeared many times. The V gene is TRBV6-5, the J gene TRBJ2-2, with D perhaps TRBD1 (6 bases). CDR3 length: 13 residues. V lost 6 bases, J lost 8 bases, and 13 bases lay in between. Germline V lookup: CDR1 MNHEY, CDR2 SVGAGI. The CDR3: CASRLVGAGELFF. Written as DNA, the CDR3 is TGTGCCAGCAGGCTAGTGGGGGCGGGGGAGCTGTTTTTT.

This clonotype has ten or more counts. The rearrangement uses TRBV6-2 or TRBV6-3 and TRBJ1-3, with TRBD1 matching over 7 bases. The junction had 18 bases not matched to a gene; V was cut back by 5 bases and J by 2 bases. Germline values: CDR1 MNHEY, CDR2 SVGEGT. The CDR3 is 19 amino acids. The CDR3 sequence is CASSHHWTPGQSAGNTIYF. CDR3 nucleotide sequence: TGTGCCAGCAGTCATCATTGGACCCCGGGACAGAGCGCTGGAAACACCATATATTTT.

The chain recombines TRBV6-2 or TRBV6-3 with TRBJ1-1; a possible D gene is TRBD1 (6 bases). Germline CDR1 is MNHEY and CDR2 is SVGEGT. V was pared by 0 bases and J by 1 base, with 27 bases between. The CDR3 extends over 21 amino acids. The CDR3 sequence is CASSYSIVDPGEHGSNTEAFF. DNA of the CDR3: TGTGCCAGCAGTTACTCGATTGTGGACCCAGGGGAACACGGCTCGAACACTGAAGCTTTCTTT.

This clonotype was observed many times. The rearrangement links TRBV7-2 to TRBJ1-1; no reliable D call. CDR1 and CDR2 from the germline V gene are SGHTA and FQGNSA. V was clipped by 1 base and J by 0 bases, with 9 bases between them. This CDR3 region has 15 residues. DNA for the CDR3: TGTGCCAGCAGCTTAGTATACGCCCTGAACACTGAAGCTTTCTTT. Amino acids: CASSLVYALNTEAFF.

Here the CDR3 DNA reads TGTGCCAGCAGTTCTGGCCACGAGCAGTACTTC. Its protein is CASSSGHEQYF. The V call is TRBV27, the J call TRBJ2-7, with unresolved D. Trimming pared 4 bases from V and 5 bases from J, leaving 6 bases between. Germline V CDR1 and CDR2: MNHEY, SMNVEV (reference sequence). The CDR3 is 11 amino acids.

The chain has TRBV18 and TRBJ1-5; D call uncertain. Germline CDR1 is KGHSH and CDR2 is LQKENI. V was trimmed by 3 bases and J by 11 bases, leaving 17 bases between them. The CDR3 covers 14 residues. The CDR3 nucleotides read TGTGCCAGCTCACCGAGTGGCCTTGATGTGACCCAGCATTTT. Encoded protein: CASSPSGLDVTQHF.

This chain connects TRBV28 to TRBJ2-4; 7 bases line up with TRBD2. This CDR3 has 17 residues. CDR1 is MDHEN and CDR2 is SYDVKM in the germline V gene. The junction had 10 bases not matched to a gene; V was cut back by 5 bases and J by 0 bases. CDR3 amino acids: CASSPPAGSLAKNIQYF. Written as DNA, the CDR3 is TGTGCCAGCAGTCCCCCAGCGGGGAGTCTAGCCAAAAACATTCAGTACTTC.

There are many counts of this clonotype. V gene TRBV2 combines with J gene TRBJ1-1; TRBD1 might be the D (5 bases). Germline values: CDR1 SNHLY, CDR2 FYNNEI. Trimming pared 3 bases from V and 6 bases from J, leaving 11 bases between. The CDR3 is made up of 13 amino acids. CDR3 region: CASSEGPGAEAFF. DNA of the CDR3: TGTGCCAGCAGTGAGGGACCCGGGGCTGAAGCTTTCTTT.

This clonotype was recorded many times. V and J are TRBV20-1 and TRBJ2-7; D remains ambiguous. The germline gives CDR1 DFQATT, CDR2 SNEGSKA (reference sequence). CDR3 length equals 15 residues. Trimming took off 6 bases at V and 2 bases at J, with 20 bases between the two ends. This CDR3 reads CSAGDDIGPTYEQYF. The CDR3 nucleotides read TGCAGTGCAGGTGACGACATCGGGCCTACCTACGAGCAGTACTTC.

The chain uses TRBV6-2 or TRBV6-3 and TRBJ1-5, with D maybe TRBD1 (5 bases). V lost 5 bases and J 5 bases, leaving 25 bases between the germline ends. The CDR3 is 18 amino acids. Germline CDR1 reads MNHEY; CDR2 reads SVGEGT. The CDR3 DNA sequence: TGTGCCAGCAGTCCCAGTCCATGGGACCCGATTTGGGATCAGCCCCAGCATTTT. It translates to CASSPSPWDPIWDQPQHF.

V and J are TRBV7-6 and TRBJ1-6; TRBD1 matches 7 bases. V shed 4 bases, J shed 1 base, and the junction held 7 bases outside the gene matches. The CDR3 sequence is 17 residues long. The V gene's germline CDR1 is SGHVS and CDR2 FNYEAQ. In DNA form, the CDR3 reads TGTGCCAGCAGCTCCTTATACAGGGGATCCTATAATTCACCCCTCCACTTT. It codes for CASSSLYRGSYNSPLHF.

As to this clonotype: The missing conserved phenylalanine or tryptophan at the end of this CDR3 makes a read error likely. The chain carries TRBV18 and TRBJ1-3, with 8 nucleotides matching TRBD1. Germline-derived CDR1 and CDR2 are KGHSH and LQKENI. V lost 4 bases to trimming and J lost 1 base; unmatched junction nucleotides: 3. This CDR3 is built from 15 residues. CDR3 sequence reads: CASSRTGSSGNTIYV. The CDR3 DNA reads TGTGCCAGCTCACGGACAGGGTCTTCTGGAAACACCATATATGTT.

This sequence joins TRBV28 and TRBJ2-3; perhaps TRBD2 as D (6 bases). V was trimmed by 7 bases and J by 0 bases, leaving 23 bases between them. The CDR3 is made up of 18 amino acids. Germline V lookup: CDR1 MDHEN, CDR2 SYDVKM. The CDR3 here is CASTPSPGTVASTDTQYF. In DNA form, the CDR3 reads TGTGCCAGCACCCCCTCCCCCGGGACTGTTGCTAGCACAGATACGCAGTATTTT. The full variable domain, completed using reference TRBV28 and TRBJ2-3, is DVKVTQSSRYLVKRTGEKVFLECVQDMDHENMFWYRQDPGLGLRLIYFSYDVKMKEKGDIPEGYSVSREKKERFSLILESASTNQTSMYLCASTPSPGTVASTDTQYFGPGTRLTVL.

The sample holds one count of this clonotype. V and J are TRBV28 and TRBJ2-5, with D perhaps matching TRBD2 (6 bases). V lost 8 bases, J lost 5 bases, and 15 bases lay in between. The CDR3 runs to 13 residues. Germline assignment: CDR1 MDHEN and CDR2 SYDVKM. For the CDR3, the DNA is TGTGCCAGCGTTATGGGGGGACGGGAGACCCAGTACTTC. It encodes CASVMGGRETQYF.

CDR3 loop: CSARASSTYEQYF. The CDR3 region has the DNA TGCAGTGCTAGGGCCTCCAGCACCTACGAGCAGTACTTC. The chain recombines TRBV20-1 with TRBJ2-7; D ambiguous. Germline assignment: CDR1 DFQATT and CDR2 SNEGSKA (reference sequence). Trimming took off 3 bases at V and 2 bases at J, with 11 bases between the two ends. The CDR3 totals 13 residues.